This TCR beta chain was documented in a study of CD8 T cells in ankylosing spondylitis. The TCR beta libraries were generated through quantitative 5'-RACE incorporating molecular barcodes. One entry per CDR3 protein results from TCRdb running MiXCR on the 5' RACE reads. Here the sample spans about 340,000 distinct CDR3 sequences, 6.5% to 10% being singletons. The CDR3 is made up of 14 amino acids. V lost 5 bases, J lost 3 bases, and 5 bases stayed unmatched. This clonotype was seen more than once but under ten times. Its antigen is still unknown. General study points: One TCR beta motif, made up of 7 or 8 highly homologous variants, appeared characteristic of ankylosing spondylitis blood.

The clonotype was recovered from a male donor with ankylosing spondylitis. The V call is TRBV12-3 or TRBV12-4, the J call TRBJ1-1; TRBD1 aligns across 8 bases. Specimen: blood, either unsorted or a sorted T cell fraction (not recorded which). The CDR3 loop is CASSQQGGYTEAFF. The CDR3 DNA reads TGTGCCAGCAGTCAACAGGGGGGGTACACTGAAGCTTTCTTT.